Listed below are T cell receptor beta chains from one sample, sequenced in a study of read filtering for tumor transcriptome and immune sequencing. TCRdb independently ran MiXCR on the reads; one entry per CDR3 protein. This sample has 48,000 or so distinct CDR3 sequences, with roughly 18% found just once. The sequenced sample consisted of a population of CD138-negative cells sorted from bone marrow. Source of these receptors: a donor at least 40 years old with multiple myeloma. CDR3s include the opening cysteine and the closing phenylalanine or tryptophan.

v_call	cdr3_aa
TRBV10-3	CAISERLGAGEQYF
TRBV6-2/TRBV6-3	CASSRLGLDTQYF
TRBV5-1	CASSSEQGRTEAFF
TRBV30	CAWSQGGAEAFF
TRBV12-3/TRBV12-4	CASRGLAGTGELFF
TRBV21-1	CASSPSGQGNEQYF
TRBV10-2	CASSRTSGFKNTQYF
TRBV29-1	CSVDGGGGTGDMFF
TRBV11-3	CASTLAGPETQYF
TRBV6-5	CASSSRGRNQPQHF
TRBV12-3/TRBV12-4	CASRSRALNTEAFF
TRBV20-1	CSAGRTGVGEQYF
TRBV30	CAWSVSWAPGANVLTF
TRBV7-9	CASSLLADQADTRYF
TRBV20-1	CSARRLSTDTQYF
TRBV25-1	CASSRSGLAGPSSYNEQFF
TRBV4-1	CASSPLPSRWGSVQPQHF
TRBV12-5	CASGEDLSGTDSNQPQHF
TRBV24-1	CATSDFKGADTGELFF
TRBV27	CASRGRLAGQETQYF
TRBV19	CASNPRRDRVSNEQFF
TRBV11-2	CASSLVAGLHEQYF
TRBV2	CASSYQREGHEQFF
TRBV7-2	CASSLKGGEAGELFF
TRBV23-1	CFTWGKLFF
TRBV28	CASSSGLVHEQYF
TRBV20-1	CSPSQGLAGGPGETQYF
TRBV6-5	CASKTPGAEALF
TRBV12-3/TRBV12-4	CASAYFLGGTDTQYF
TRBV24-1	CATSVDGLPANEQFF
TRBV27	CASSPGTGVTGELFF
TRBV24-1	CATSDFVAGAYNEQFF
TRBV7-9	CASSGGRSDEQYF
TRBV7-2	CASSLRVGRVNGQFF
TRBV18	CASSPRTSGMNNEQFF
TRBV28	CASLVARSDTQYF
TRBV5-1	CASSLGPTGGNTGELFF
TRBV5-1	CASSKGLAAFYNEQFF
TRBV6-2/TRBV6-3	CASSFVTGVGANVLTF
TRBV5-1	CASSEYSGESLYEQYF
TRBV27	CASRATFRSTDTQYF